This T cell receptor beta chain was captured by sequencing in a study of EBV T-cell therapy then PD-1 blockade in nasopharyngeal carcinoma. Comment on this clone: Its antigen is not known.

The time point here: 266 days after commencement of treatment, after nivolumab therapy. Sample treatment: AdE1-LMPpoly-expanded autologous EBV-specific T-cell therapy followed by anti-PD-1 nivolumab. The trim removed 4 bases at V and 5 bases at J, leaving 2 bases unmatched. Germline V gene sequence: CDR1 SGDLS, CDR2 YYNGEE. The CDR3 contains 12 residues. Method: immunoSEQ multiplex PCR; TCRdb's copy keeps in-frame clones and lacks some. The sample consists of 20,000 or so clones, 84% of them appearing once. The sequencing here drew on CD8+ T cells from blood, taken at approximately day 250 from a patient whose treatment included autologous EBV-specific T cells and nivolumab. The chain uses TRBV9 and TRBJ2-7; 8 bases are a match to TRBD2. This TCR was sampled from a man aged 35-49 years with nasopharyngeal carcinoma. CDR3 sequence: CASSPGGNEQYF. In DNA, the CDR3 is TGTGCCAGCAGCCCGGGGGGGAACGAGCAGTACTTC. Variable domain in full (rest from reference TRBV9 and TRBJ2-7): DSGVTQTPKHLITATGQRVTLRCSPRSGDLSVYWYQQSLDQGLQFLIQYYNGEERAKGNILERFSAQQFPDLHSELNLSSLELGDSALYFCASSPGGNEQYFGPGTRLTVT.